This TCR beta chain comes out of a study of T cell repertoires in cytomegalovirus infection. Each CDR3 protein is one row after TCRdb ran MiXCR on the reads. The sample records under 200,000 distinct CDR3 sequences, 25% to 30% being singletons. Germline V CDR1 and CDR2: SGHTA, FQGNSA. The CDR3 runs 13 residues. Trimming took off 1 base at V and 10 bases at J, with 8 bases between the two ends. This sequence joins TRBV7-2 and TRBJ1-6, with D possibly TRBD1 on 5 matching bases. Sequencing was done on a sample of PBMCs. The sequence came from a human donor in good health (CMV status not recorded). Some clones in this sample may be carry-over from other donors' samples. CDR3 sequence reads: CASSLGGQSPLHF. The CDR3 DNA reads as TGTGCCAGCAGCTTAGGGGGCCAGTCACCCCTCCACTTT.